This TCR beta chain emerged from a study of low-dose radiotherapy and immunotherapy resistance in tumors. In the study overall: With fractions of 0.5 Gy given every 2 weeks, Cohort 1 accumulated a total of 6.5 Gy. Every two weeks, cyclophosphamide 200 mg/m2 was infused one day before radiation plus immunotherapy. Study patients were administered oral aspirin at 300 mg daily for four cycles from cycle 1 day 1.

Ten or more counts support this clonotype. The time point was: before trial treatment. CDR1 and CDR2 from the germline V gene are SNHLY and FYNNEI. V trimming: 5 bases; J trimming: 1 base; junction bases outside the gene matches: 7. This CDR3 has 16 amino acids. Both TCRalpha and TCRbeta chains were reverse transcribed with V-gene-specific primers. The authors amplified TCRs for around 20 PCR cycles with a constant-region primer and a V-primer adapter. MiXCR was run by TCRdb on the reads, yielding one entry per CDR3 protein. The sample has 65,000 to 100,000 distinct CDR3 sequences, 15% to 20% seen once.

Specimen: PBMCs, collected before treatment. This clonotype was obtained from a male donor with prostate cancer. The chain joins TRBV2 to TRBJ2-3, with 9 bases lining up with TRBD2. The CDR3 region has the DNA TGTGCCAGCAGTCAGGAGGCTAGCGGGGGCACAGATACGCAGTATTTT. Protein product: CASSQEASGGTDTQYF.